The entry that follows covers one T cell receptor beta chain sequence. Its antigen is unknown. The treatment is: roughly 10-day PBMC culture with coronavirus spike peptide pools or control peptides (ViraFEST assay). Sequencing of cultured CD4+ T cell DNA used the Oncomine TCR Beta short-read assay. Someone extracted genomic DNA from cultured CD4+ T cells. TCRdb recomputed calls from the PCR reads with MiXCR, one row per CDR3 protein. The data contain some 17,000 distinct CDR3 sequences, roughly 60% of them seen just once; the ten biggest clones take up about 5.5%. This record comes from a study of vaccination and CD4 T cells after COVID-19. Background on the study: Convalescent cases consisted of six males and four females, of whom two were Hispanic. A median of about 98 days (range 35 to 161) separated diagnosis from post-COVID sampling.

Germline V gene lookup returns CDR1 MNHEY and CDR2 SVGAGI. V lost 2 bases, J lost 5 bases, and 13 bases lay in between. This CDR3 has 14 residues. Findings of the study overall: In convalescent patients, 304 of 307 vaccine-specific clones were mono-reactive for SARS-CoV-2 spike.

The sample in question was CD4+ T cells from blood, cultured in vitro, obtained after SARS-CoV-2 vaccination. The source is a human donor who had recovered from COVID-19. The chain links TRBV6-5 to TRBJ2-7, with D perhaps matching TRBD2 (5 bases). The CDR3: CASSYLPRENEQYF. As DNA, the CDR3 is TGTGCCAGCAGTTACCTGCCTAGGGAGAACGAGCAGTACTTC.